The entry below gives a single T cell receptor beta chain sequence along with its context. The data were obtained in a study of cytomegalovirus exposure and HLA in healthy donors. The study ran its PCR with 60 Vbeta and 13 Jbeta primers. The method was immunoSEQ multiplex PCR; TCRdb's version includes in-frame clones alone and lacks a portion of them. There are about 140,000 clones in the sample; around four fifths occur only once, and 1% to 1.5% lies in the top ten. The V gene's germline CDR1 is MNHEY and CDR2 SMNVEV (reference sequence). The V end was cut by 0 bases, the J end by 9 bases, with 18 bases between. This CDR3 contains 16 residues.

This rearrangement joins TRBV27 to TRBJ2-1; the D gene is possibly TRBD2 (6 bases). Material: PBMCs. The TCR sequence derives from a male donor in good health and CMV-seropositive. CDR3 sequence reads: CASSLSGRLVAGEQFF. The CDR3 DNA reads TGTGCCAGCAGTTTATCAGGACGACTAGTAGCTGGTGAGCAGTTCTTC.